This record covers a single TCR beta chain. Antigen: not known. The PCR ran on 60 Vbeta and 13 Jbeta primers. Assay: immunoSEQ multiplex PCR; the TCRdb copy retains only in-frame clones and omits some. The sample records 150,000 or so clones, approximately 86% being singletons. The CDR3 length is 16 residues. Trimming at V came to 1 base and at J to 5 bases, leaving 5 bases not matched to a gene. Germline-derived CDR1 and CDR2 are MGHRA and YSYEKL. The data are from a study of cytomegalovirus exposure and HLA in healthy donors. Overall study findings and caveats: Common viral pathogens seemed to be connected with several of the most significant clusters, according to a later analysis.

The sequencing sample was made of PBMCs. This TCR was sampled from a woman aged 18-30 years in good health and CMV-seronegative. V gene TRBV4-1 combines with J gene TRBJ2-2, with TRBD1 identical over 9 bases. In DNA, the CDR3 is TGCGCCAGCAGCCAAGCCGGGACAGGGAAAACCGGGGAGCTGTTTTTT. As protein: CASSQAGTGKTGELFF.